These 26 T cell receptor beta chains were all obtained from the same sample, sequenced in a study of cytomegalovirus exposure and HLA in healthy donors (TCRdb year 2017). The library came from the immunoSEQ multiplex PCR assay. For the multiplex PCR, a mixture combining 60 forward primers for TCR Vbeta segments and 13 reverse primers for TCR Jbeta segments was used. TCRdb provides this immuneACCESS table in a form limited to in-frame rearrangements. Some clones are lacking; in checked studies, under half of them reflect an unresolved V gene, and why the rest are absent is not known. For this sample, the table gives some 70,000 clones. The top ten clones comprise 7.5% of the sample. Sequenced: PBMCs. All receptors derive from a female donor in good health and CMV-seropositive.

CDR3 sequence: CASSFNTYEQYF. DNA for the CDR3: TGTGCCAGCAGCTTTAACACCTACGAGCAGTACTTC. The chain employs TRBV11-2 and TRBJ2-7, with D uncertain. Germline V lookup: CDR1 SGHAT, CDR2 FQNNGV. Trimming removed 3 bases from V and 2 bases from J, with 5 bases in between. The length of the CDR3 is 12 residues.

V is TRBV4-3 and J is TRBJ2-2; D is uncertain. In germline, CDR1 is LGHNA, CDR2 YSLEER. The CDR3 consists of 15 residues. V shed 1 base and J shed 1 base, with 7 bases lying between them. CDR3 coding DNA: TGCGCCAGCAGCCAAGGACACCTGAACACCGGGGAGCTGTTTTTT. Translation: CASSQGHLNTGELFF.

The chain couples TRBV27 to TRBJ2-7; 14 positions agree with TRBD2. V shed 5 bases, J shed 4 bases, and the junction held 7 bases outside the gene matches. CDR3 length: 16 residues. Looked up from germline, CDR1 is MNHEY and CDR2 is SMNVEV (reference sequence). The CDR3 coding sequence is TGTGCCAGCAGTGCCGGACTAGCGGGAGGAAGGTACGAGCAGTACTTC. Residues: CASSAGLAGGRYEQYF.

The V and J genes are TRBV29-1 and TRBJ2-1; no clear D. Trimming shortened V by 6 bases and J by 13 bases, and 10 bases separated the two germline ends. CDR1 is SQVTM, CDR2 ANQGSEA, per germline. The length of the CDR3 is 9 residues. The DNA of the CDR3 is TGCAGCGTCGCAAGCTTTCAGTTCTTC. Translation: CSVASFQFF.

In DNA form, the CDR3 reads TGTGCCAGCAGTGAGGGACAGCGGCAGGCGCAGTATTTT. Its translation: CASSEGQRQAQYF. V usage is TRBV6-4 and J usage is TRBJ2-3; 7 nucleotides line up with TRBD1. Germline loops: CDR1 MRHNA, CDR2 SNTAGT. The CDR3 covers 13 residues. The V and J ends lost 3 bases and 10 bases, in that order; junction bases with no gene match: 7.

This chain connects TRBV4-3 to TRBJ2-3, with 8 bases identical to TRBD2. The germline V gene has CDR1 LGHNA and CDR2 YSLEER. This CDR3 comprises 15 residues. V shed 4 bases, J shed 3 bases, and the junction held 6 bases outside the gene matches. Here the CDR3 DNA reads TGCGCCAGCAGCCCTGGGACTAGAGTAACAGATACGCAGTATTTT. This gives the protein CASSPGTRVTDTQYF.

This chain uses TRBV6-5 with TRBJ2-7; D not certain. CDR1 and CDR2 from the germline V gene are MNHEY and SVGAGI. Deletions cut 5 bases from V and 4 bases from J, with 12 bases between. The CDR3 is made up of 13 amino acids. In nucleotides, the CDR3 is TGTGCCAGCAGTATCAGTTTCGGGTACGAGCAGTACTTC. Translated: CASSISFGYEQYF.

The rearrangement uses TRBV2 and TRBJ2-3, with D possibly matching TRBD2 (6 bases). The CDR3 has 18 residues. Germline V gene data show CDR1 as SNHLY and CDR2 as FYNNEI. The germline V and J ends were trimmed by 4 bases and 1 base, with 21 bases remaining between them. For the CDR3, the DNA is TGTGCCAGCAGTGTTTTCGTACAGCGGAGGGGTCGCACAGATACGCAGTATTTT. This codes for CASSVFVQRRGRTDTQYF.

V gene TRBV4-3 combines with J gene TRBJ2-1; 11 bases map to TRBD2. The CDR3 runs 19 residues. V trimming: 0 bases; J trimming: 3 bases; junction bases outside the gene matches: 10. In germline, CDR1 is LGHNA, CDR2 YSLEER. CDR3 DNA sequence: TGCGCCAGCAGCCAAGAGGTGACTAGCGGGGCCGGACGCTACAATGAGCAGTTCTTC. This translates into CASSQEVTSGAGRYNEQFF.

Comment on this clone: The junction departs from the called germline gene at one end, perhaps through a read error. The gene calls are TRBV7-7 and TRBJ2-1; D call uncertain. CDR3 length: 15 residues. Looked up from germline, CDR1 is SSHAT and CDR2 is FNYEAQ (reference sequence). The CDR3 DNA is TGTGCTAGCAGCTTAGGTGGGTACCAGGAAGATGAGCAGTTCTTC. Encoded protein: CASSLGGYQEDEQFF.

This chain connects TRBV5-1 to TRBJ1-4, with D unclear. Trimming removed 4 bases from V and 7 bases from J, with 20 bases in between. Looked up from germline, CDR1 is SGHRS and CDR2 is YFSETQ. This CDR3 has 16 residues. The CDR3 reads CASSPLLMGGSEKLFF. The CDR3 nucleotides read TGCGCCAGCAGCCCCCTTTTGATGGGAGGGAGTGAAAAACTGTTTTTT.

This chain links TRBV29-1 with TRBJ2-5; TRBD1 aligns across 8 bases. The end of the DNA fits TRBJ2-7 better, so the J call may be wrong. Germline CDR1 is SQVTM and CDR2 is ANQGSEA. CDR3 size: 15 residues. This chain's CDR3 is CSVEATTGDDYEQYF. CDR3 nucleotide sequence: TGCAGCGTTGAAGCCACGACAGGGGACGACTACGAGCAGTACTTC.

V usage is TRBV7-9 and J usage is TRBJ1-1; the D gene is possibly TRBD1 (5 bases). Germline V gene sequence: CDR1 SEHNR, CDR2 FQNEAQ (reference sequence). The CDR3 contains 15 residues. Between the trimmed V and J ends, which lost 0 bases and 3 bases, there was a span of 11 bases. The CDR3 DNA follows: TGTGCCAGCAGCTTAGCGGGAGGGGATTACACTGAAGCTTTCTTT. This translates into CASSLAGGDYTEAFF.

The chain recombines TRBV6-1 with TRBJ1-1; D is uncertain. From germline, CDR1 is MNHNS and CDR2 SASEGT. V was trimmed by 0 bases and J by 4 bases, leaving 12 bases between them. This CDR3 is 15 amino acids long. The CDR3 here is CASSEAIGYGTEAFF. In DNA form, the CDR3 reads TGTGCCAGCAGTGAAGCGATCGGTTACGGCACTGAAGCTTTCTTT.

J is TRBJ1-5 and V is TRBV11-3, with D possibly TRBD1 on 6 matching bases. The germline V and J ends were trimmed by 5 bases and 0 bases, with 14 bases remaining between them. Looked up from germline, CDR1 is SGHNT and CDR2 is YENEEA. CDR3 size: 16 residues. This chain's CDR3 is CASSPRTDYSNQPQHF. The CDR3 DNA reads TGTGCCAGCAGCCCCCGGACAGATTATAGCAATCAGCCCCAGCATTTT. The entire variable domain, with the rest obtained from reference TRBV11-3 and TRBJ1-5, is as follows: EAGVVQSPRYKIIEKKQPVAFWCNPISGHNTLYWYLQNLGQGPELLIRYENEEAVDDSQLPKDRFSAERLKGVDSTLKIQPAELGDSAVYLCASSPRTDYSNQPQHFGDGTRLSIL.

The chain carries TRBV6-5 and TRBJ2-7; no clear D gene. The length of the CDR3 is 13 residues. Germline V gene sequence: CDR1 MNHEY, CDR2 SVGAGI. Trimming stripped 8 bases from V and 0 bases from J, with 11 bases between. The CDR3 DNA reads TGTGCCAGCCATACGTGGAGCTCCTACGAGCAGTACTTC. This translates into CASHTWSSYEQYF.

The CDR3 region is CASSFIGTGRLYEQFF. In DNA, the CDR3 is TGTGCCAGCAGCTTCATAGGGACAGGGAGGTTATATGAGCAGTTCTTC. The rearrangement joins TRBV5-6 to TRBJ2-1, with TRBD1 matching over 9 bases. J lost 8 bases, V lost 2 bases, and 11 bases had no gene match. Germline CDR1 is SGHDT and CDR2 is YYEEEE. The CDR3 totals 16 residues.

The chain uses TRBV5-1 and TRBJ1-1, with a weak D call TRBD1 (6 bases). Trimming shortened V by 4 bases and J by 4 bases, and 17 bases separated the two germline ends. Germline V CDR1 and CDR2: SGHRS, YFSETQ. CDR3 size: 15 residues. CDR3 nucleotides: TGCGCCAGCAGCACCCGCCCGGACAGATCCACTGAAGCTTTCTTT. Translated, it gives CASSTRPDRSTEAFF.

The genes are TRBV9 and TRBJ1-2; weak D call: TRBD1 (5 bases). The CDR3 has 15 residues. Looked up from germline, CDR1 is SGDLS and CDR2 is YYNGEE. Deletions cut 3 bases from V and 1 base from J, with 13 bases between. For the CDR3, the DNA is TGTGCCAGCAGCGCCCCGACAGACTTTAACTATGGCTACACCTTC. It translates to CASSAPTDFNYGYTF. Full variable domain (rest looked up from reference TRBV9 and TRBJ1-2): DSGVTQTPKHLITATGQRVTLRCSPRSGDLSVYWYQQSLDQGLQFLIQYYNGEERAKGNILERFSAQQFPDLHSELNLSSLELGDSALYFCASSAPTDFNYGYTFGSGTRLTVV.

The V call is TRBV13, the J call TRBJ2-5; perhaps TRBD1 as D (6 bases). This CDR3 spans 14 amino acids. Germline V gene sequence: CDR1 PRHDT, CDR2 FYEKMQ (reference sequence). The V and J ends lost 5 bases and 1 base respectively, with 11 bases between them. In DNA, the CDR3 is TGTGCCAGCAGCCCCCGGGACACCCAAGAGACCCAGTACTTC. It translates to CASSPRDTQETQYF.

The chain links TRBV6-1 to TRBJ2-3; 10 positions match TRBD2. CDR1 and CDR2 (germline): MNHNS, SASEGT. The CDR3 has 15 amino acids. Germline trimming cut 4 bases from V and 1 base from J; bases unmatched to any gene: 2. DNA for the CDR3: TGTGCCAGCAGTGTTGGGACTAGCGGCACAGATACGCAGTATTTT. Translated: CASSVGTSGTDTQYF.

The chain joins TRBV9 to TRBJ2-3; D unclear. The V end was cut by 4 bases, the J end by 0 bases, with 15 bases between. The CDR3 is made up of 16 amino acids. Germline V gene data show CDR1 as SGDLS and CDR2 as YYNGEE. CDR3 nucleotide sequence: TGTGCCAGCAGCACCCGTGCACAGTCCAGCACAGATACGCAGTATTTT. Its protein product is CASSTRAQSSTDTQYF.

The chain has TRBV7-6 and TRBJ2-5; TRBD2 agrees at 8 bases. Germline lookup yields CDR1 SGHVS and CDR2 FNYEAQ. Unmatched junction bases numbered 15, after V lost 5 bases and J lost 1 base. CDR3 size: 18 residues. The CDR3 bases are TGTGCCAGCAGCGAAACCCAGGGTATTACTAGCGGCCAAGAGACCCAGTACTTC. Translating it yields CASSETQGITSGQETQYF.

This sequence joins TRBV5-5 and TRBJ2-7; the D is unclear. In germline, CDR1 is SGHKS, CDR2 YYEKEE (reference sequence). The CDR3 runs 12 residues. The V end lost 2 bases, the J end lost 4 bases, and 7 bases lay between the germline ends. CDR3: CASSFFGYEQYF. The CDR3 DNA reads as TGTGCCAGCAGCTTCTTCGGGTACGAGCAGTACTTC.

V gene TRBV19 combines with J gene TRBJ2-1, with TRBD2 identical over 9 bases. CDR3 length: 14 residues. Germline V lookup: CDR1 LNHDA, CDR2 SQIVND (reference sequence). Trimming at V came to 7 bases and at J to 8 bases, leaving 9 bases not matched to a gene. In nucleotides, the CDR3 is TGTGCCAGTACCTCTAGCGGGAAGGTAGATGAGCAGTTCTTC. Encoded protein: CASTSSGKVDEQFF.

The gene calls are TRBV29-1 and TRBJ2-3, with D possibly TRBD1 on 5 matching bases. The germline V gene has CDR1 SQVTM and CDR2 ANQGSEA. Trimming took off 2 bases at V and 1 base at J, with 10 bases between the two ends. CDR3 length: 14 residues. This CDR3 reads CSVEKGQGTDTQYF. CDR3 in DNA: TGCAGCGTTGAAAAGGGGCAGGGCACAGATACGCAGTATTTT.